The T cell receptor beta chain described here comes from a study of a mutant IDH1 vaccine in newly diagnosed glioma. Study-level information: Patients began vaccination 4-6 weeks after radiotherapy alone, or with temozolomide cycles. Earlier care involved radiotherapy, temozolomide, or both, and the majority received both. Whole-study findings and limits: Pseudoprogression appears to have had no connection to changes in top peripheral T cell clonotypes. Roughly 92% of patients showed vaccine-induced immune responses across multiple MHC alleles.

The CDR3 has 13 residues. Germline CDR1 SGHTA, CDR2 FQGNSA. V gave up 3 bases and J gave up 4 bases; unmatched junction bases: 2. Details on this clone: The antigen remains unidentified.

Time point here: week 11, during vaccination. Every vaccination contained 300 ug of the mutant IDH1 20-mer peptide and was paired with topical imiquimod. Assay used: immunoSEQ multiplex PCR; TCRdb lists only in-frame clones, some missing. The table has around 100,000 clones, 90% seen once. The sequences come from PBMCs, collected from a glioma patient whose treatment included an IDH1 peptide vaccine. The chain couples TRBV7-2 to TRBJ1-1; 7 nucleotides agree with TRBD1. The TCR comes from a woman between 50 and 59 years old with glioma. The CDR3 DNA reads TGTGCCAGCAGCTTCGACAGGGTCACTGAAGCTTTCTTT. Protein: CASSFDRVTEAFF. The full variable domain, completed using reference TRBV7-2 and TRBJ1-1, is GAGVSQSPSNKVTEKGKDVELRCDPISGHTALYWYRQSLGQGLEFLIYFQGNSAPDKSGLPSDRFSAERTGGSVSTLTIQRTQQEDSAVYLCASSFDRVTEAFFGQGTRLTVV.